The entry that follows covers one TCR beta chain sequence. This CDR3 is built from 16 residues. This entry belongs to a study of blood T cell repertoires in COVID-19. Study-wide background: Some COVID-19 samples were acute and others convalescent; all came from the United States, Italy and Spain. T cells, B-cell-depleted T cells, or PBMCs provided the cDNA or gDNA that served as material.

Generated by immunoSEQ multiplex PCR, the TCRdb table keeps only in-frame clones and is missing some. The profile shows about 26,000 clones, about 90% of them singletons. Input material: peripheral blood. The receptor was derived from a human donor in a cohort sampled during active COVID-19. The chain links TRBV1 to TRBJ2-7; the D call TRBD2 from the table was never checked on the DNA. TRBV1 is designated a pseudogene. CDR3 sequence (DNA): TGCACCAGCAGCCAAGAAGACGAGCGGGAGCTCGGCGAGCAGTACTTC. This encodes CTSSQEDERELGEQYF.